This T cell receptor (beta chain) was recorded in a study of cytomegalovirus exposure and HLA in healthy donors. In the PCR, 60 Vbeta and 13 Jbeta primers were used. TCRdb's table, derived via immunoSEQ multiplex PCR, lists solely in-frame clones and lacks some. The repertoire table contains tens of thousands of clones. The clonotype originates from a man aged 45-65 years in good health and CMV-seronegative. The sample comprised PBMCs.

The CDR3 sequence: CASSPPAGTDTQYF. The CDR3, as DNA: TGTGCCAGCTCACCACCGGCAGGCACAGATACGCAGTATTTT. The V and J genes are TRBV18 and TRBJ2-3; D is unclear. Per the germline V gene, CDR1 is KGHSH and CDR2 is LQKENI. The CDR3 has 14 amino acids. Trimming left V 0 bases short and J 1 base short, with 5 bases between.